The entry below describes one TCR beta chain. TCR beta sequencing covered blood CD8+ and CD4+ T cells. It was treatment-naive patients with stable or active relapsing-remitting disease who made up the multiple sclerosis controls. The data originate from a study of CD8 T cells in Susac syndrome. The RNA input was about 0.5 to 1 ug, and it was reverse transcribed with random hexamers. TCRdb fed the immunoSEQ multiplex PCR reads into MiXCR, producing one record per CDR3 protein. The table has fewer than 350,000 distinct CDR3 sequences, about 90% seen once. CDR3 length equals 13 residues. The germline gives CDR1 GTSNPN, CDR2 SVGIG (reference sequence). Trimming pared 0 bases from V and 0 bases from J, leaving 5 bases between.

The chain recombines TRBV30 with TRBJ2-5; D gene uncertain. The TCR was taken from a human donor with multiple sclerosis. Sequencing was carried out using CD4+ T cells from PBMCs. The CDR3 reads CAWSVRYQETQYF. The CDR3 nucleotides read TGTGCCTGGAGTGTAAGGTACCAAGAGACCCAGTACTTC.